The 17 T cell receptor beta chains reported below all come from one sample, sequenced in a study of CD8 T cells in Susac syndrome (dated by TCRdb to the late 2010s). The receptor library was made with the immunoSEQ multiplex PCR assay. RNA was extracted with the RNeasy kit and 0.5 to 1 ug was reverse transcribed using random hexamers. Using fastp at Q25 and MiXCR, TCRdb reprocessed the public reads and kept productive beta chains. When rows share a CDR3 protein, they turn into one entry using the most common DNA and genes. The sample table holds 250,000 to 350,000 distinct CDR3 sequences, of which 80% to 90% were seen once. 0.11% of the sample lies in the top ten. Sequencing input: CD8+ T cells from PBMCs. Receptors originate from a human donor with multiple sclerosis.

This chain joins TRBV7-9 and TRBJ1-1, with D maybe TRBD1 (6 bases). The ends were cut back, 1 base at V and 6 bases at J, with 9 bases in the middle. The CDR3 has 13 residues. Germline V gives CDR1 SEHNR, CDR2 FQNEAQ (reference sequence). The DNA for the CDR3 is TGTGCCAGCAGCTTAGGTACAGGGCCTGAAGCTTTCTTT. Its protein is CASSLGTGPEAFF.

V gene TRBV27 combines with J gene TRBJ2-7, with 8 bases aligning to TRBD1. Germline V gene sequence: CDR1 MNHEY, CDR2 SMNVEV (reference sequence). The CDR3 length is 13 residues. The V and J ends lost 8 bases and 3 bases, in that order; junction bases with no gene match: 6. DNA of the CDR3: TGTGCCAGCGGGACAGGTCCGGTCTACGAGCAGTACTTC. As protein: CASGTGPVYEQYF.

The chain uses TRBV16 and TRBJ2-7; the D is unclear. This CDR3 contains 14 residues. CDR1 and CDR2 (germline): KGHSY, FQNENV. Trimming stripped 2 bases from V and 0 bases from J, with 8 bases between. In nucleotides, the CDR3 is TGTGCCAGCAGCCAAGGTGCAGACTCCTACGAGCAGTACTTC. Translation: CASSQGADSYEQYF.

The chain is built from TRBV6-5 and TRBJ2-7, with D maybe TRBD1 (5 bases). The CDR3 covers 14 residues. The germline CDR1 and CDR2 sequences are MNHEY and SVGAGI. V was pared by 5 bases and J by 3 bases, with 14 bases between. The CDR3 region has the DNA TGTGCCAGCAGTCAAGACTGGGGCAACTACGAGCAGTACTTC. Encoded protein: CASSQDWGNYEQYF.

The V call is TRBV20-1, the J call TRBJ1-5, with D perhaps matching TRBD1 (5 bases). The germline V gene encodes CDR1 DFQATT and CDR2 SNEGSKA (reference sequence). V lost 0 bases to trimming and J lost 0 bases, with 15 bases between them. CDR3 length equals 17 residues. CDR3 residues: CSAREQGWGTSNQPQHF. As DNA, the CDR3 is TGCAGTGCTAGAGAGCAGGGCTGGGGCACTAGCAATCAGCCCCAGCATTTT.

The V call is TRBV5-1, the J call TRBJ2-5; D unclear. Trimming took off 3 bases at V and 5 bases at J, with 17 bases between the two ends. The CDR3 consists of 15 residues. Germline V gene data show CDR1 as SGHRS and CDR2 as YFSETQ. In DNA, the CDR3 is TGCGCCAGCAGCTGGGCCGTCTTTGGGCGGGAGACCCAGTACTTC. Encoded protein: CASSWAVFGRETQYF.

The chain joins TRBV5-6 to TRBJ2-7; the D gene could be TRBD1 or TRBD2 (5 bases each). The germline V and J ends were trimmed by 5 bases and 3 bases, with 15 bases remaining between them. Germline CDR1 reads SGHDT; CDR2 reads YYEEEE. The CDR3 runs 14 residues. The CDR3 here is CASRPTGTFYEQYF. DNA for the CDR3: TGTGCCAGCAGACCTACCGGGACCTTCTACGAGCAGTACTTC.

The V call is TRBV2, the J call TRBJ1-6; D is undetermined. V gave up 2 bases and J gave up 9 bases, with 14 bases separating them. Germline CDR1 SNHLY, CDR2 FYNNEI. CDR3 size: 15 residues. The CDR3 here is CASSESTAGGSPLHF. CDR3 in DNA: TGTGCCAGCAGTGAAAGCACGGCGGGAGGTTCACCCCTCCACTTT.

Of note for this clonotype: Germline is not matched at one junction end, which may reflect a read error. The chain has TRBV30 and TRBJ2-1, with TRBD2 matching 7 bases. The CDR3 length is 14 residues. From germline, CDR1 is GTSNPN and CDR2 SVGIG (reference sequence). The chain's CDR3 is CAGRDLRLNNEQFF. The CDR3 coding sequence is TGTGCCGGGAGGGACCTCAGGCTTAACAATGAGCAGTTCTTC.

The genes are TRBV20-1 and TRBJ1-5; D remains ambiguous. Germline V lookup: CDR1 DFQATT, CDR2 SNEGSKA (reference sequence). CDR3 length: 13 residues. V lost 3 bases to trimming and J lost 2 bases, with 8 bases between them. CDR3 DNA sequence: TGCAGTGCTAGGCCCCTTGGCAATCAGCCCCAGCATTTT. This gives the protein CSARPLGNQPQHF.

The CDR3 sequence is CASSFDRATNEKLFF. In nucleotides, the CDR3 is TGTGCCAGCAGTTTCGACAGAGCAACTAATGAAAAACTGTTTTTT. The chain has TRBV12-3 or TRBV12-4 and TRBJ1-4; the D gene is possibly TRBD1 (5 bases). The CDR3 sequence is 15 residues long. V lost 3 bases, J lost 0 bases, and 8 bases lay in between.

The CDR3 here is CASGLSVGELFF. CDR3 DNA: TGTGCTAGTGGTTTGAGCGTCGGGGAGCTGTTTTTT. This sequence joins TRBV12-5 and TRBJ2-2; D call uncertain. V dropped 2 bases and J dropped 7 bases, with 5 bases sitting between them. This CDR3 spans 12 amino acids. The germline gives CDR1 LGHNT, CDR2 FRNRAP. The entire variable domain, with the rest obtained from reference TRBV12-5 and TRBJ2-2, is as follows: DARVTQTPRHKVTEMGQEVTMRCQPILGHNTVFWYRQTMMQGLELLAYFRNRAPLDDSGMPKDRFSAEMPDATLATLKIQPSEPRDSAVYFCASGLSVGELFFGEGSRLTVL.

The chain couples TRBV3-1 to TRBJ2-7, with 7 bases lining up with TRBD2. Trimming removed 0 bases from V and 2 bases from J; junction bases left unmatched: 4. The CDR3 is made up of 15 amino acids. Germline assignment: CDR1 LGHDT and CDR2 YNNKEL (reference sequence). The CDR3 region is CASSQDGLEAYEQYF. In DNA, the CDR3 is TGTGCCAGCAGCCAAGATGGACTAGAGGCCTACGAGCAGTACTTC.

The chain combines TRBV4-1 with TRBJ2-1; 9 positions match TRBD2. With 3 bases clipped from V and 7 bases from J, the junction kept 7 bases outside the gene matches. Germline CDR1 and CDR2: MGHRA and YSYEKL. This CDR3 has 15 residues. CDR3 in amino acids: CASSQSSGNRNEQFF. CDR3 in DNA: TGCGCCAGCAGCCAGTCTAGCGGGAATAGGAATGAGCAGTTCTTC.

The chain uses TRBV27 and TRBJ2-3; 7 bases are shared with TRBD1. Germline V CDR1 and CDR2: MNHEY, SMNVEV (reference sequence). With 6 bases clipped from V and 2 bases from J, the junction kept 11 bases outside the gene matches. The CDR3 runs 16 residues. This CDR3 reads CASRRDSKNPTDTQYF. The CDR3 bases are TGTGCCAGCAGAAGGGACAGCAAGAATCCCACAGATACGCAGTATTTT.

CDR3 nucleotide sequence: TGCAGTGCTAGAGACCAGGGGTCCCAACCGTACGAGCAGTACTTC. Translated, it gives CSARDQGSQPYEQYF. The chain is built from TRBV20-1 and TRBJ2-7, with a weak D call TRBD1 (6 bases). CDR3 size: 15 residues. Between the trimmed V and J ends, which lost 0 bases and 4 bases, there was a span of 16 bases. Germline V gene lookup returns CDR1 DFQATT and CDR2 SNEGSKA (reference sequence).

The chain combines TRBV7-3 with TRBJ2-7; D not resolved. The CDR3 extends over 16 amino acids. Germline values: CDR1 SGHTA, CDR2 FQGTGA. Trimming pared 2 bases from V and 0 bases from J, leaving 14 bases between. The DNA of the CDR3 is TGTGCCAGCAGCTTAGCCGGTCCAGTGAGCTCCTACGAGCAGTACTTC. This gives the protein CASSLAGPVSSYEQYF.